The T cell receptor (beta chain) described here comes from a study of blood T cell repertoires in COVID-19. This CDR3 is built from 16 residues. Germline V CDR1 and CDR2: MGHDK, SYGVNS. V lost 0 bases and J 6 bases, leaving 12 bases between the germline ends. Here immunoSEQ multiplex PCR was the method, and the copy in TCRdb shows in-frame clones only, minus some. Of roughly 300,000 clones in the sample, around 84% were seen once. This chain links TRBV25-1 with TRBJ1-6; D unclear. This clonotype originated in a woman between 45 and 60 years old who had recovered from COVID-19. Sample: PBMCs or T cells enriched from blood (not recorded which). In DNA form, the CDR3 reads TGTGCCAGCAGTGAATATGGAGGGAGTGGTAATTCACCCCTCCACTTT. As protein: CASSEYGGSGNSPLHF.